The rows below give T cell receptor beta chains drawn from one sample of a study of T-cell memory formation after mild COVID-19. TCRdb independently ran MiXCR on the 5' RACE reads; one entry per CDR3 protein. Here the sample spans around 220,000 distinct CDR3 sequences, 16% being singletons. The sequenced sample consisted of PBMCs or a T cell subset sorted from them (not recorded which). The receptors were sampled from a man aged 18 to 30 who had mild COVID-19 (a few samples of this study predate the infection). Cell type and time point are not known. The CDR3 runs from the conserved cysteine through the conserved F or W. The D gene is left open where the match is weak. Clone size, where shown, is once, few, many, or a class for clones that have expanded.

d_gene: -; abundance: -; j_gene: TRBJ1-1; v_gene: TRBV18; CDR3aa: CASSSFNTEAFF; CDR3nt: TGTGCCAGCTCATCTTTTAACACTGAAGCTTTCTTT
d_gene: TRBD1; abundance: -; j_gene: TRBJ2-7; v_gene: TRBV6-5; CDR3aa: CASSQSGTGEREQYF; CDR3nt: TGTGCCAGCAGTCAGTCCGGGACAGGGGAACGGGAGCAGTACTTC
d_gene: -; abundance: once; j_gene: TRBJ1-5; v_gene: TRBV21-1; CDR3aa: CASSKGEDQPQHF; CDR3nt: TGTGCCAGCAGCAAAGGGGAGGACCAGCCCCAGCATTTT
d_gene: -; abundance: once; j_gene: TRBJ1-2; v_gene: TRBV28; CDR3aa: CASSAGRSYGYTF; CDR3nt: TGTGCCAGCAGTGCCGGACGGTCCTATGGCTACACCTTC
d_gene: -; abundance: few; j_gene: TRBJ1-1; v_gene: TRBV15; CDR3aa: CATSRGVNTEAFF; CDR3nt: TGTGCCACCAGCAGAGGTGTGAACACTGAAGCTTTCTTT
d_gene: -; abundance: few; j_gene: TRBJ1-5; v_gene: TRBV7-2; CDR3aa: CASSSGSSGQPQHF; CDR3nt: TGTGCCAGCAGCTCCGGATCAAGCGGTCAGCCCCAGCATTTT
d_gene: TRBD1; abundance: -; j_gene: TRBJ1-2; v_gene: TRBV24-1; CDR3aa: CATSDPQGAYTF; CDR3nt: TGTGCCACCAGTGACCCACAGGGGGCCTACACCTTC
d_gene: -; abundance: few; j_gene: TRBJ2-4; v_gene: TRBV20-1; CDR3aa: CSASNNDIQYF; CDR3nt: TGCAGTGCTAGTAATAACGACATTCAGTACTTC
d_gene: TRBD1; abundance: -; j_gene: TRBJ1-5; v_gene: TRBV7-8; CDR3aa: CASSQGVVTDQPQHF; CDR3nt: TGTGCCAGCAGCCAGGGGGTGGTTACGGATCAGCCCCAGCATTTT
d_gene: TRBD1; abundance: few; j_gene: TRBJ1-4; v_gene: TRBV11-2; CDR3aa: CASSLRQGGTNEKLFF; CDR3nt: TGTGCCAGCAGCCTTCGACAGGGTGGCACTAATGAAAAACTGTTTTTT
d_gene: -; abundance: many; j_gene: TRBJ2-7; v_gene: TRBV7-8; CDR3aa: CASSLTGTSYEQYF; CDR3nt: TGTGCCAGCAGCTTGACAGGAACGTCCTACGAGCAGTACTTC
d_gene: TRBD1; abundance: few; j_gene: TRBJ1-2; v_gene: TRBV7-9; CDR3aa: CASSLQGAPGYGYTF; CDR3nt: TGTGCCAGCAGCTTGCAGGGGGCGCCCGGCTATGGCTACACCTTC
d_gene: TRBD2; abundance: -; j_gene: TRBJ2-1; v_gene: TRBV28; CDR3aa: CASIGQALAGIHEQFF; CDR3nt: TGTGCCAGCATCGGACAGGCACTAGCGGGGATCCATGAGCAGTTCTTC
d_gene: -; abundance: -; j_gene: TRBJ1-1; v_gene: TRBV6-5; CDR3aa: CASSSSPGIMNTEAFF; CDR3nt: TGTGCCAGCAGTTCCTCCCCGGGCATCATGAACACTGAAGCTTTCTTT
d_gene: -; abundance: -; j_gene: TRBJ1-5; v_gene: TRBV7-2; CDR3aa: CASSSLAGQPQHF; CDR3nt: TGTGCCAGCAGCTCCCTAGCCGGACAGCCCCAGCATTTT
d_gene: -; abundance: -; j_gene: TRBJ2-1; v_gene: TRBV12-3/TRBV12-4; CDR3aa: CASSLEAPNNEQFF; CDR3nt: TGTGCCAGCAGTCTCGAAGCCCCAAACAATGAGCAGTTCTTC
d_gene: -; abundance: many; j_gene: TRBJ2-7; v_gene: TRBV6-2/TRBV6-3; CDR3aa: CASRRDAVYEQYF; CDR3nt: TGTGCCAGCAGACGGGACGCCGTCTACGAGCAGTACTTC
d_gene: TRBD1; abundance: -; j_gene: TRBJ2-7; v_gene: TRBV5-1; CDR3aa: CASSFRTGESSYEQYF; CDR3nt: TGCGCCAGCAGCTTCCGGACAGGGGAGAGCTCCTACGAGCAGTACTTC
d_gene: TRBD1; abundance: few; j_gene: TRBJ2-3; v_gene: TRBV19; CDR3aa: CASSHGQGTRGTDTQYF; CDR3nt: TGTGCCAGTAGCCACGGACAGGGAACGAGAGGCACAGATACGCAGTATTTT
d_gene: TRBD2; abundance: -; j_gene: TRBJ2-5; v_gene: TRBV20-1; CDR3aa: CSAPAIGGWETQYF; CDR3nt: TGCAGTGCCCCCGCGATCGGGGGGTGGGAGACCCAGTACTTC
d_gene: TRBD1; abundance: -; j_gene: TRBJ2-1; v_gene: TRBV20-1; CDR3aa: CSAERTGQFSGEQFF; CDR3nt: TGCAGTGCAGAAAGGACAGGGCAATTCAGTGGGGAGCAGTTCTTC
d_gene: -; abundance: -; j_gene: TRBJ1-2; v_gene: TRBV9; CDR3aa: CASSASGPYGYTF; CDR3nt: TGTGCCAGCAGCGCGTCAGGACCTTATGGCTACACCTTC
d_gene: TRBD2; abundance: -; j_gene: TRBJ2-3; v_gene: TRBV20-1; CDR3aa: CSATAGLAGGPGTDTQYF; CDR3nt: TGCAGTGCTACCGCTGGACTAGCGGGGGGGCCTGGAACAGATACGCAGTATTTT
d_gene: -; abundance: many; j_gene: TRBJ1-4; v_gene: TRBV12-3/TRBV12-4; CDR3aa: CASRPGHNEKLFF; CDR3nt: TGTGCCAGCAGGCCGGGCCATAATGAAAAACTGTTTTTT
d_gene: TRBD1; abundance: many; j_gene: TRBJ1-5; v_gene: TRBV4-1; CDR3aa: CASSAIDRGSTQPQHF; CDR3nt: TGCGCCAGCAGCGCTATTGACAGGGGAAGTACTCAGCCCCAGCATTTT
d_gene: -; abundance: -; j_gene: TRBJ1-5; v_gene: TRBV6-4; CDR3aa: CASSASANQPQHF; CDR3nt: TGTGCCAGCAGTGCGTCGGCAAATCAGCCCCAGCATTTT
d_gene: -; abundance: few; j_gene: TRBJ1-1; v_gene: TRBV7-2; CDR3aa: CASSFFNTEAFF; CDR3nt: TGTGCCAGCAGCTTCTTTAATACAGAAGCTTTCTTT
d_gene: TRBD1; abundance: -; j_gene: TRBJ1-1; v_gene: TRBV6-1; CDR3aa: CASTRGGAWTEAFF; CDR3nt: TGTGCCAGCACCAGGGGGGGGGCGTGGACTGAAGCTTTCTTT
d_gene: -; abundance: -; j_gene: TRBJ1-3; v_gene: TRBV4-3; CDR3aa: CASSQDFGNTIYF; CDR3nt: TGCGCCAGCAGCCAAGATTTTGGCAACACCATATATTTT